Each of the 9 T cell receptor beta chains below was sequenced from the same sample in a study of blood T cell repertoires in COVID-19. Assay used: immunoSEQ multiplex PCR; TCRdb lists only in-frame clones, some missing. The data show 390,000 or so clones, roughly nine tenths seen once. The source material was peripheral blood. These receptors originate from a woman in her twenties or thirties with COVID-19, enrolled during active disease.

The CDR3 DNA reads as TGTGCCAGCAGCATCGGACAGGGATACTCACCCCTCCACTTT. Its translation: CASSIGQGYSPLHF. V and J are TRBV7-9 and TRBJ1-6, with 8 bases that match TRBD1. The ends lost 5 bases at V and 10 bases at J; junction bases unmatched: 7. The germline V gene encodes CDR1 SEHNR and CDR2 FQNEAQ (reference sequence). The CDR3 has 14 residues.

To note about this clone: Its ends do not fully match the called genes, so a read error is possible. The chain joins TRBV6-1 to TRBJ2-7; 7 nucleotides match TRBD1. The CDR3 length is 14 residues. Germline V gives CDR1 MNHNS, CDR2 SASEGT. In nucleotides, the CDR3 is TGTGCTAGCAGTGAGAGGACAGGTCTTCCTGAGCAGTACTTC. It specifies CASSERTGLPEQYF.

The CDR3 sequence is CASSSGTDYGYTF. CDR3 in DNA: TGTGCCAGCAGCTCCGGGACAGACTATGGCTACACCTTC. The J gene is TRBJ1-2, the V gene TRBV6-6, with 7 bases aligning to TRBD1. J lost 3 bases, V lost 6 bases, and 4 bases had no gene match. The CDR3 is made up of 13 amino acids. Germline V CDR1 and CDR2: MNHNY, SVGAGI (reference sequence).

The rearrangement links TRBV11-2 to TRBJ2-4; 9 nucleotides align to TRBD1. Germline V CDR1 and CDR2: SGHAT, FQNNGV. This CDR3 has 15 amino acids. J gave up 6 bases and V 5 bases, and 8 bases lay outside the gene matches. The CDR3 DNA reads TGTGCCAGCAGCCATAGAGACAGGGGGGGAAACATTCAGTACTTC. Translated: CASSHRDRGGNIQYF.

This clone occurred once. The chain couples TRBV9 to TRBJ2-5; D is possibly TRBD2 (7 bases). The CDR3 is 15 residues long. Germline V CDR1 and CDR2: SGDLS, YYNGEE. Trimming removed 4 bases from V and 4 bases from J, with 17 bases in between. CDR3 in amino acids: CASSRGGGVGETQYF. The DNA of the CDR3 is TGTGCCAGCAGCAGAGGGGGGGGCGTCGGAGAGACCCAGTACTTC.

This chain connects TRBV19 to TRBJ1-3; maybe TRBD1 (6 bases). The CDR3 has 16 amino acids. Germline CDR1 and CDR2: LNHDA and SQIVND (reference sequence). The germline V and J ends were trimmed by 4 bases and 0 bases, with 13 bases remaining between them. CDR3 nucleotides: TGTGCCAGTAGTAGCACAGGGAGAAGCTCTGGAAACACCATATATTTT. Its translation: CASSSTGRSSGNTIYF.

The rearrangement joins TRBV28 to TRBJ2-3, with TRBD1 matching over 8 bases. The CDR3 runs to 16 residues. V shed 0 bases, J shed 6 bases, and the junction held 8 bases outside the gene matches. Germline assignment: CDR1 MDHEN and CDR2 SYDVKM. CDR3 nucleotides: TGTGCCAGCAGTTTATGGGCCCAGGGGGCGGAGGATACGCAGTATTTT. The encoded protein is CASSLWAQGAEDTQYF.

The chain employs TRBV4-3 and TRBJ1-1; D is possibly TRBD1 (5 bases). Germline V gene lookup returns CDR1 LGHNA and CDR2 YSLEER. V was clipped by 0 bases and J by 2 bases, with 16 bases between them. The CDR3 covers 17 residues. CDR3 residues: CASSQDLGGIGNTEAFF. CDR3 coding DNA: TGCGCCAGCAGCCAAGATCTGGGGGGTATAGGAAACACTGAAGCTTTCTTT.

This clone was observed once. This sequence joins TRBV18 and TRBJ1-2, with 10 nucleotides matching TRBD1. V shed 4 bases, J shed 6 bases, and the junction held 8 bases outside the gene matches. Per germline, CDR1 KGHSH and CDR2 LQKENI. The CDR3 totals 15 residues. CDR3 loop: CASSLLTGGDDGYTF. The CDR3 coding sequence is TGTGCCAGCTCACTTTTGACAGGGGGCGACGATGGCTACACCTTC.